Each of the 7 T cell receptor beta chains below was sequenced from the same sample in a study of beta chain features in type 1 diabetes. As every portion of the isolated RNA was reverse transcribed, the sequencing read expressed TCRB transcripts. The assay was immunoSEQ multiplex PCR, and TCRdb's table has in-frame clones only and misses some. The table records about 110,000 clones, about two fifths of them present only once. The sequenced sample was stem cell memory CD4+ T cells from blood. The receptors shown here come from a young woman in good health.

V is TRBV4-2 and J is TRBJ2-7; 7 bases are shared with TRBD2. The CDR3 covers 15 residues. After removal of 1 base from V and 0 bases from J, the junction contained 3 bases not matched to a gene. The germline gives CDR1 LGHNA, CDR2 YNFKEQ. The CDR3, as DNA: TGTGCCAGCAGCCAAGTGGGGGGGTTCTCCTACGAGCAGTACTTC. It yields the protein CASSQVGGFSYEQYF.

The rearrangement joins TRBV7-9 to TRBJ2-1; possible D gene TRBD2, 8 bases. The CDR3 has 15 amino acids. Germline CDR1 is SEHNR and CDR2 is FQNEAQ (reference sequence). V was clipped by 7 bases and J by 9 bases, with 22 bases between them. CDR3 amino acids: CASTRDSGRGGEQFF. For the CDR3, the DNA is TGTGCCAGCACCCGGGACAGCGGGAGAGGCGGTGAGCAGTTCTTC.

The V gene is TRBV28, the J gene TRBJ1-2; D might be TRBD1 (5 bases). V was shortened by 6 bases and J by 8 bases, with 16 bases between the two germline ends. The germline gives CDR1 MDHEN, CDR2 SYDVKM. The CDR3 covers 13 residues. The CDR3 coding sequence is TGTGCCAGCAGAGAACAGGTAGCAGGAGGCTACACCTTC. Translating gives CASREQVAGGYTF.

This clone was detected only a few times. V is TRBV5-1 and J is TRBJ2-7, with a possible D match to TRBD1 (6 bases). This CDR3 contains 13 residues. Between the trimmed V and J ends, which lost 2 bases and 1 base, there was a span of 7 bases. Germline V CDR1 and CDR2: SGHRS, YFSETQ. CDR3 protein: CASSFGQSYEQYF. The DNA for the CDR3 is TGCGCCAGCAGCTTTGGACAGTCCTACGAGCAGTACTTC.

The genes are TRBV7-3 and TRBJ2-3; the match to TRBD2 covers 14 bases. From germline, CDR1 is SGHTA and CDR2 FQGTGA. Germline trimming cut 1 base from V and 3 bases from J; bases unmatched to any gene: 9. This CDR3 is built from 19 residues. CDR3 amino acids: CASSLRLAGTSGSTDTQYF. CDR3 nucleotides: TGTGCCAGCAGCTTAAGGCTGGCGGGGACTAGCGGGAGTACAGATACGCAGTATTTT. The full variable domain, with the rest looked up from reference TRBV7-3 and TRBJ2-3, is GAGVSQTPSNKVTEKGKYVELRCDPISGHTALYWYRQSLGQGPEFLIYFQGTGAADDSGLPNDRFFAVRPEGSVSTLKIQRTERGDSAVYLCASSLRLAGTSGSTDTQYFGPGTRLTVL.

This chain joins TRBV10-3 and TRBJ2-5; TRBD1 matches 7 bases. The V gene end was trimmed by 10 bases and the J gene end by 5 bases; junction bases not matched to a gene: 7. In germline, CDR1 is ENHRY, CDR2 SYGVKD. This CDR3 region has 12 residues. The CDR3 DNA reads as TGTGCCACAGCCGACAGGGCCGAGACCCAGTACTTC. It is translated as CATADRAETQYF.

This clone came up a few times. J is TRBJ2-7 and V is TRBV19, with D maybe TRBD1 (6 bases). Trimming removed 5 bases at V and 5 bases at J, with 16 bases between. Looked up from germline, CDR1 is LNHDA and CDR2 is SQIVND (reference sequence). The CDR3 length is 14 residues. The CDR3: CASSSRGQPDEQYF. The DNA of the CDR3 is TGTGCCAGTAGTTCCCGTGGACAGCCGGACGAGCAGTACTTC.